This T cell receptor (beta chain) was sequenced during a study of blood T cells in healthy people across ages. CDR3 length: 16 amino acids. The germline CDR1 and CDR2 sequences are MGHDK and SYGVNS. J was trimmed by 8 bases and V by 5 bases; bases with no gene match: 10. The donors, healthy Caucasians from Russia, were aged about 6 to 90. Study conclusions and caveats: Higher diversity and more naive CD4+ cells were features of long-lived donors, compared to aged donors. It was not possible, with unsorted PBMCs, to conclusively compare naive and antigen-experienced cells.

A few counts support this clonotype. What it binds is not known. It was with a sample-barcoded 5' primer and a J-beta primer mix that a second PCR of roughly 7 to 12 cycles was run. One entry per CDR3 protein, called by TCRdb with MiXCR from the 5' RACE reads. Of fewer than 750,000 distinct CDR3 sequences listed, more than 45% are singletons. The chain has TRBV25-1 and TRBJ1-6; 9 nucleotides match TRBD1. The source material was blood. The source is a man older than 75 in good health. The CDR3 DNA reads TGTGCCAGCAGTACAGGGACAGGGTCGTTGCATTCACCCCTCCACTTT. It encodes CASSTGTGSLHSPLHF.